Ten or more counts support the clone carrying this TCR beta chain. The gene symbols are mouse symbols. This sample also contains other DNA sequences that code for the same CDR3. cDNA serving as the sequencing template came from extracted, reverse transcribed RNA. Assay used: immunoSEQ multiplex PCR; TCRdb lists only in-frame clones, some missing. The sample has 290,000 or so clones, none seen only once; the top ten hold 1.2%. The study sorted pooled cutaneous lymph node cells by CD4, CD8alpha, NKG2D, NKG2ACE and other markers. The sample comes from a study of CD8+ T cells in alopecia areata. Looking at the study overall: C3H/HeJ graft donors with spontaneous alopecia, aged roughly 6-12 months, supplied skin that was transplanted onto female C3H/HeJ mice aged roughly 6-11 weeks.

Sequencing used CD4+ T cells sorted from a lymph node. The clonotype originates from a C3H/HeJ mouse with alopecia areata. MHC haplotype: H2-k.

The CDR3 here is CASSIRGGGAETLYF. CDR3 DNA, as far as it was read: TGTGCCAGCAGTATCCGGGGGGGAGGTGCAGAA. V is TRBV19 and J is TRBJ2-3; 7 nucleotides align to TRBD2. The read halts 4 residues ahead of the CDR3 end, with the missing end drawn from the germline J gene. With 2 bases clipped from V and 1 base from J, the junction kept 4 bases outside the gene matches. Looked up from germline, CDR1 is FNHDT and CDR2 is SITEND (reference sequence). The CDR3 has 15 amino acids.